Listed here is a single T cell receptor beta chain. Its target is unknown. This specimen belongs to a study of cytomegalovirus exposure and HLA in healthy donors. Study-wide results and caveats: A link between a missense DCLRE1C variant and TCR beta V- and J-gene trimming emerged from a later analysis. It was reported in a later analysis that an Asian-associated ancestry cluster showed fewer N-insertions than the 666-donor mean.

V trimming: 7 bases; J trimming: 4 bases; junction bases outside the gene matches: 9. From germline, CDR1 is LNHDA and CDR2 SQIVND (reference sequence). There are 15 residues in the CDR3. Researchers ran the PCR with 60 Vbeta and 13 Jbeta primers. Under the authors' procedure: In a later analysis, of 70 million to 85 million unique beta chains, about 12 million appeared in at least two donors. Sequencing was performed with immunoSEQ multiplex PCR; in TCRdb, only in-frame clones are kept and a portion is missing. Clone size and the V and J calls come from that table; the DNA yielded D and trimming. The table shows approximately 260,000 clones, with roughly 86% occurring only once.

This TCR was sampled from a woman in her thirties or forties in good health and CMV-seropositive. The source material was PBMCs. The chain combines TRBV19 with TRBJ1-1, with 10 bases lining up with TRBD1. CDR3 protein: CASNTYRQGATEAFF. CDR3 sequence (DNA): TGTGCCAGTAATACGTACCGACAGGGGGCCACTGAAGCTTTCTTT.